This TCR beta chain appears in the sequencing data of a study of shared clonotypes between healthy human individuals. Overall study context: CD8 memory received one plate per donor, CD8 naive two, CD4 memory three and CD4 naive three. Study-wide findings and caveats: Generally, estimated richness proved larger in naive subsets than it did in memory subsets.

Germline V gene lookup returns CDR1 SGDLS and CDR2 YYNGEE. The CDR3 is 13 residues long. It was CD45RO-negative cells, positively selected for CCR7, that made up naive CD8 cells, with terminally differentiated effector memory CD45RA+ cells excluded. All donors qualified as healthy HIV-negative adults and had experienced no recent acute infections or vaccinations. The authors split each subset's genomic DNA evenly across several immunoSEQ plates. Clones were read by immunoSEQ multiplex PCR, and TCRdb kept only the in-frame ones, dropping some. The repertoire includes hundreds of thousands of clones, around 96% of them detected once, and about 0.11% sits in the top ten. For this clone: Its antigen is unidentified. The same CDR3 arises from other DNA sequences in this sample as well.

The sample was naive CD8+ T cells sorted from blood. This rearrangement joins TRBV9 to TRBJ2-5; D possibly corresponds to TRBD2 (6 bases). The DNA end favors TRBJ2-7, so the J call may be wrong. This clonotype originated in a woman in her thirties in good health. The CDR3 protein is CASSVGGGTEQYF. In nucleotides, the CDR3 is TGTGCCAGCAGCGTAGGAGGAGGGACCGAGCAGTACTTC.